This T cell receptor beta chain was identified during a study of CXCR3-negative and CXCR3-positive naive CD8 T cells. The CDR3 runs 14 residues. From germline, CDR1 is SEHNR and CDR2 FQNEAQ (reference sequence). Findings and caveats of the study: Memory cells differed in TRBV-TRBJ usage, but naive CXCR3-negative and CXCR3-positive cells had similar usage.

Of note for this clonotype: Antigen unknown.

UMI-labeled 5' RACE TRB cDNA libraries were prepared from the cells. TCRdb reworked the 5' RACE reads into one entry per CDR3 protein, no DNA. Recorded for this sample: 30,000 to 40,000 distinct CDR3 sequences. The chain uses TRBV7-9 and TRBJ2-5. Material: memory CD8+ T cells from blood. The receptor was derived from a human donor in good health. Some clones in this sample may be carry-over from other donors' samples. The CDR3 loop reads CASSSAESTETQYF.